This TCR beta chain was captured in a study of blood T cell repertoires in COVID-19. At the level of the study: Spain, Italy and the United States supplied samples that represented acute and convalescent COVID-19. PBMCs, B-cell-depleted T cells, or T cells were the source of the cDNA or gDNA that made up the material.

J gave up 3 bases and V 0 bases, and 4 bases lay outside the gene matches. This CDR3 is 15 amino acids long. CDR1 is KGHSH and CDR2 is LQKENI in the germline V gene. How the authors handled the data: Nucleated cell number was recorded as an estimate derived from reference gene primer amplification. Sequencing used immunoSEQ multiplex PCR; TCRdb keeps in-frame clones, though not all of them. V, J and clone size reflect that table, while D and trimming were determined from the DNA. The repertoire holds about 210,000 clones, with 70% to 90% as singletons. This chain joins TRBV18 and TRBJ1-2; 7 nucleotides align to TRBD1. Sequencing was done on a sample of peripheral blood. The origin of this receptor is a woman aged 40 to 50 with acute or convalescent COVID-19. The CDR3 DNA is TGTGCCAGCTCACCACCAACAACAGGGGACTATGGCTACACCTTC. Translation: CASSPPTTGDYGYTF.